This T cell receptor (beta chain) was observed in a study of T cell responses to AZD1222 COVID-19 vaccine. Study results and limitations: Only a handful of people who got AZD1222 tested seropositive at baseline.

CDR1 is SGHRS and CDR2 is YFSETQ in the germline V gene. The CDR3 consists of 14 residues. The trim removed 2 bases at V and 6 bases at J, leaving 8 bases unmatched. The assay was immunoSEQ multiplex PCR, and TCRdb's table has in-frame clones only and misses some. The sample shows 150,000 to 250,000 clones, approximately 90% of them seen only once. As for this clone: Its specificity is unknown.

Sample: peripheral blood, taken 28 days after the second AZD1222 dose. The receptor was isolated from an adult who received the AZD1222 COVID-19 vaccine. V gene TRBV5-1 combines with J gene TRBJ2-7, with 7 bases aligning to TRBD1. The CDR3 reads CASSFGTAAGEQYF. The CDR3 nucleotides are TGCGCCAGCAGCTTCGGGACAGCGGCCGGCGAGCAGTACTTC.